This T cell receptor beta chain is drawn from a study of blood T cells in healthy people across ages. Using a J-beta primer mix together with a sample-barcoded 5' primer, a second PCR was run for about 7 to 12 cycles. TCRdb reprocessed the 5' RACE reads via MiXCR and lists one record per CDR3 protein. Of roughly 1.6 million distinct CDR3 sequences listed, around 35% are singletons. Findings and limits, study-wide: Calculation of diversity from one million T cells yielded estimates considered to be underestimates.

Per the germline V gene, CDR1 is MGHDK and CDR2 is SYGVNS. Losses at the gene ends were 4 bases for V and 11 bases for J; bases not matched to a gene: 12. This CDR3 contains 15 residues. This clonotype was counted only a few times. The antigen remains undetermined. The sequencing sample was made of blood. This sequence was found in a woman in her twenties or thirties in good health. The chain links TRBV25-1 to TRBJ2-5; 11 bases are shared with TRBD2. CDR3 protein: CASSAPTSGSDEQYF. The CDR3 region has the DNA TGTGCCAGCAGTGCCCCTACTAGCGGGAGCGATGAGCAGTACTTC.